Listed below are T cell receptor beta chains from one sample, sequenced in a study of beta chain features in type 1 diabetes. Repertoires were generated with immunoSEQ multiplex PCR, while TCRdb's copy carries only in-frame clones and drops some. The table includes under 300,000 clones, around 21% detected once. The sample comprised naive CD4+ T cells from blood. All receptors come from a woman between 40 and 50 years old with type 1 diabetes. CDR3s include the opening cysteine and the closing phenylalanine or tryptophan.

>TRBV30|TRBJ1-2
CAWSAPGQGIYGYTF
>TRBV28|TRBJ1-2
CASSFWDRDRYGYTF
>TRBV6-5|TRBJ2-7
CASISQPSHEQYF
>TRBV4-3|TRBJ2-7
CASSQGFESFSYEQYF
>TRBV14|TRBJ1-1
CASSQVRSTEAFF
>TRBV5-8|TRBJ2-1
CASTTFRGRSNEQFF
>TRBV29-1|TRBJ1-1
CSVGQGGEVEAFF
>TRBV27|TRBJ2-5
CASSPTGGRLGTQYF
>TRBV28|TRBJ1-5
CASTPGGGAEQPQHF
>TRBV5-1|TRBJ2-5
CASSPGRGYQETQYF
>TRBV7-8|TRBJ1-5
CASSLQRDQPQHF
>TRBV9|TRBJ1-1
CASSSRQGYETFF
>TRBV10-3|TRBJ2-6
CAITDSGTGPGANVLTF
>TRBV27|TRBJ2-6
CASSLEGAPGANVLTF
>TRBV11-2|TRBJ2-5
CASSPRLAGVETQYF
>TRBV27|TRBJ2-1
CASSLEGDEQFF
>TRBV29-1|TRBJ1-1
CSVVGGPGGEPEAFF
>TRBV5-1|TRBJ2-5
CASSLGRERETQYF
>TRBV5-1|TRBJ1-4
CASSSGAQRANEKLFF
>TRBV29-1|TRBJ1-1
CSVQGQGNTEAFF
>TRBV7-8|TRBJ1-2
CASSLGGQGQLANYGYTF
>TRBV6-6|TRBJ1-5
CASSHSGGERPQHF
>TRBV4-3|TRBJ2-5
CASSQDRQSGGQYF
>TRBV9|TRBJ1-2
CASSVEQSHGYTF
>TRBV4-3|TRBJ1-2
CASSQFTGKMDYGYTF
>TRBV30|TRBJ2-2
CAWSVRRNTGELFF
>TRBV29-1|TRBJ1-1
CSVERTGPTEAFF
>TRBV10-3|TRBJ2-5
CAISPRQGEGETQYF
>TRBV4-3|TRBJ2-6
CASSLIVTASGANVLTF
>TRBV5-4|TRBJ2-1
CASTSGTPTYNEQFF
>TRBV7-3|TRBJ2-1
CASSERHNEQFF
>TRBV2|TRBJ1-5
CASKRDRSNQPQHF
>TRBV4-2|TRBJ2-7
CASSQGTGPHYEQYF
>TRBV18|TRBJ1-1
CASSPGGGGTEAFF
>TRBV7-9|TRBJ2-3
CASSRQDTQYF
>TRBV5-6|TRBJ2-3
CASSLFGTVALEDTQYF
>TRBV10-3|TRBJ1-2
CAISTASYGYTF
>TRBV7-4|TRBJ2-7
CASSSGDRAHEQYF
>TRBV25-1|TRBJ2-7
CASSSAGGYEQYF
>TRBV4-1|TRBJ1-1
CASSQGWQNTEAFF
>TRBV7-9|TRBJ2-1
CASSLRGLAGNEQFF
>TRBV15|TRBJ2-1
CATSRDPGPGGSYNEQFF
>TRBV18|TRBJ2-7
CASSPEDRAEQYF
>TRBV9|TRBJ2-1
CASSGTSGSNNEQFF
>TRBV7-3|TRBJ2-3
CASSLGSGGITDTQYF
>TRBV30|TRBJ2-1
CAWSVVASYNEQFF